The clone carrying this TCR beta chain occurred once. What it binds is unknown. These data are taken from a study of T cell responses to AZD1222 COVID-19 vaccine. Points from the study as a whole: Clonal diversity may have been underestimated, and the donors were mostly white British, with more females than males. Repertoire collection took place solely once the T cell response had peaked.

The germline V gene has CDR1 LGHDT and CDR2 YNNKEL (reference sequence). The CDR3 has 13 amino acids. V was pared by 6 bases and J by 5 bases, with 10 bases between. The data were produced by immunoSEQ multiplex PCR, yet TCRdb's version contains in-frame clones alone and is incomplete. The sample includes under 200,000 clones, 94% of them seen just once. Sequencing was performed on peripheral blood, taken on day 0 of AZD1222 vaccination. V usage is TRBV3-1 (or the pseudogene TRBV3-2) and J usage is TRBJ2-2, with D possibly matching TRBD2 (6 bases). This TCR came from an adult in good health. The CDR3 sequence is CASSQSGTGELFF. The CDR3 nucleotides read TGTGCCAGCAGTCAAAGCGGGACCGGGGAGCTGTTTTTT.